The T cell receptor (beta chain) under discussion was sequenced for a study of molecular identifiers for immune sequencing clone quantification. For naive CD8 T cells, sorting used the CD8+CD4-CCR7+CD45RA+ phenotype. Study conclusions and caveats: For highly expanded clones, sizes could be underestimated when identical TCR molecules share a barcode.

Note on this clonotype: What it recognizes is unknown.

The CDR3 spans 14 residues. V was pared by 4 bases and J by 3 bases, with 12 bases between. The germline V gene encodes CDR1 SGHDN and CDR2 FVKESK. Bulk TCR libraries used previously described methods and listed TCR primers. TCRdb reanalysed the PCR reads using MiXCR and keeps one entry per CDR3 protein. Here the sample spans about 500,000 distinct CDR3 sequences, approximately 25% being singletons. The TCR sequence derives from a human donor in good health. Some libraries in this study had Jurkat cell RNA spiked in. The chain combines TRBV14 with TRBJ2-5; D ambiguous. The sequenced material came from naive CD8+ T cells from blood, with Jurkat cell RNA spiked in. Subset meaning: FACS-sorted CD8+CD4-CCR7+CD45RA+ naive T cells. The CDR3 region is CASSPQIFEETQYF. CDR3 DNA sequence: TGTGCCAGCAGCCCACAGATATTTGAAGAGACCCAGTACTTC.